Shown below are 28 T cell receptor beta chains from a single sample sequenced in a study of T-cell memory formation after mild COVID-19. In TCRdb, the 5' RACE reads were re-called with MiXCR into one record per CDR3 protein. The sample yields under 450,000 distinct CDR3 sequences, over 13% seen once. Sequencing was done on a sample of PBMCs or a T cell subset sorted from them (not recorded which). Receptors originate from a young man who had mild COVID-19 (a few samples of this study predate the infection). Cell type and time point are not known.

At least ten counts were recorded for this clonotype. In DNA, the CDR3 is TGTGCTAGTGGTTTGGGAACAGGGATCACTGAAGCTTTCTTT. This gives the protein CASGLGTGITEAFF. V is TRBV12-5 and J is TRBJ1-1, with D maybe TRBD1 (6 bases). V dropped 1 base and J dropped 4 bases, with 10 bases sitting between them. This CDR3 region has 14 residues. Germline CDR1 LGHNT, CDR2 FRNRAP.

Of note for this clonotype: Germline and junction disagree at one end, which may indicate a read error. The J gene is TRBJ2-3, the V gene TRBV15; D unresolved. Germline CDR1 LNHNV, CDR2 YYDKDF (reference sequence). The CDR3 extends over 13 amino acids. CDR3 in DNA: TGTGACACCAGGATTACGGGCACAGATACGCAGTATTTT. Its translation is CDTRITGTDTQYF. The whole variable domain, filled in from reference TRBV15 and TRBJ2-3, reads DAMVIQNPRYQVTQFGKPVTLSCSQTLNHNVMYWYQQKSSQAPKLLFHYYDKDFNNEADTPDNFQSRRPNTSFCFLDIRSPGLGDTAMYLCDTRITGTDTQYFGPGTRLTVL.

V and J are TRBV5-1 and TRBJ1-6; 10 bases align to TRBD1. V was pared by 4 bases and J by 9 bases, with 4 bases of the junction left unmatched. The germline V gene has CDR1 SGHRS and CDR2 YFSETQ. CDR3 length equals 14 residues. DNA for the CDR3: TGCGCCAGCAGCACTCGGGACAGGGGTTCACCCCTCCACTTT. Protein product: CASSTRDRGSPLHF.

This clonotype was seen more than once but under ten times. This chain links TRBV20-1 with TRBJ1-4; no reliable D call. In germline, CDR1 is DFQATT, CDR2 SNEGSKA (reference sequence). V dropped 3 bases and J dropped 8 bases, with 7 bases sitting between them. This CDR3 has 11 residues. CDR3 in DNA: TGCAGTGCTAGGATCCAGGAAAAACTGTTTTTT. Amino acids: CSARIQEKLFF.

V and J are TRBV7-6 and TRBJ2-7, with D unclear. The germline V gene has CDR1 SGHVS and CDR2 FNYEAQ. The ends were cut back, 0 bases at V and 3 bases at J, with 6 bases in the middle. The CDR3 runs 13 residues. This CDR3 is CASSLAPNYEQYV. CDR3 sequence (DNA): TGTGCCAGCAGCTTAGCGCCGAACTACGAGCAGTACGTC.

CDR3 coding DNA: TGTGCCAGCGGGATCATCTACACCGGGGAGCTGTTTTTT. Its protein is CASGIIYTGELFF. The J gene is TRBJ2-2, the V gene TRBV5-6; D gene unclear. CDR1 and CDR2 (germline): SGHDT, YYEEEE. The CDR3 runs to 13 residues. With 7 bases removed from V and 3 bases from J, the gap between germline ends came to 10 bases. Variable domain in full (rest from reference TRBV5-6 and TRBJ2-2): DAGVTQSPTHLIKTRGQQVTLRCSPKSGHDTVSWYQQALGQGPQFIFQYYEEEERQRGNFPDRFSGHQFPNYSSELNVNALLLGDSALYLCASGIIYTGELFFGEGSRLTVL.

This clonotype was observed a few times. V usage is TRBV4-3 and J usage is TRBJ1-1; weak D call: TRBD1 (5 bases). The CDR3 extends over 18 amino acids. CDR1 and CDR2 from the germline V gene are LGHNA and YSLEER. V was clipped by 0 bases and J by 0 bases, with 17 bases between them. CDR3 region: CASSQDPGRTTMNTEAFF. The CDR3 DNA follows: TGCGCCAGCAGCCAAGATCCGGGACGGACTACCATGAACACTGAAGCTTTCTTT.

In this sample, this clonotype turned up a few times. The chain employs TRBV2 and TRBJ2-3; TRBD1 aligns across 7 bases. The V gene's germline CDR1 is SNHLY and CDR2 FYNNEI. V lost 6 bases, J lost 4 bases, and 10 bases stayed unmatched. The CDR3 covers 15 residues. The CDR3 sequence: CASSARQGNADTQYF. DNA for the CDR3: TGTGCCAGCAGCGCGAGACAGGGAAACGCAGATACGCAGTATTTT.

This clonotype was seen more than once but under ten times. The rearrangement uses TRBV29-1 and TRBJ2-2; 15 nucleotides agree with TRBD2. In germline, CDR1 is SQVTM, CDR2 ANQGSEA. The CDR3 is 17 residues long. V gave up 4 bases and J gave up 4 bases; unmatched junction bases: 7. This chain's CDR3 is CSVGGLAGGPGTGELFF. The CDR3 DNA reads as TGCAGCGTTGGTGGACTAGCGGGGGGGCCCGGCACCGGGGAGCTGTTTTTT.

V and J are TRBV5-1 and TRBJ2-1; D remains ambiguous. V was cut by 0 bases and J by 9 bases, with 7 bases left in between. CDR3 length: 12 amino acids. The germline V gene encodes CDR1 SGHRS and CDR2 YFSETQ. The CDR3 sequence is CASSLVASEQFF. The CDR3 bases are TGCGCCAGCAGCTTGGTGGCGAGTGAGCAGTTCTTC.

This chain uses TRBV7-2 with TRBJ2-7; 9 bases align to TRBD1. The trim removed 2 bases at V and 3 bases at J, leaving 5 bases unmatched. CDR1 is SGHTA, CDR2 FQGNSA, per germline. The CDR3 length is 15 residues. The CDR3: CASSLSGQGLYEQYF. The DNA for the CDR3 is TGTGCCAGCAGCTTATCGGGACAGGGCCTCTACGAGCAGTACTTC. The full variable domain, its missing parts supplied by reference TRBV7-2 and TRBJ2-7, is GAGVSQSPSNKVTEKGKDVELRCDPISGHTALYWYRQSLGQGLEFLIYFQGNSAPDKSGLPSDRFSAERTGGSVSTLTIQRTQQEDSAVYLCASSLSGQGLYEQYFGPGTRLTVT.

This clonotype was recorded many times. The CDR3 spells CASSLGTAPGYEQYV. Written as DNA, the CDR3 is TGTGCCAGCAGCCTAGGGACTGCCCCGGGCTACGAGCAGTACGTC. J is TRBJ2-7 and V is TRBV14; weak D call: TRBD2 (6 bases). The V gene's germline CDR1 is SGHDN and CDR2 FVKESK. Trimming pared 4 bases from V and 3 bases from J, leaving 16 bases between. The CDR3 extends over 15 amino acids.

This chain joins TRBV7-2 and TRBJ1-1; a possible D gene is TRBD1 (5 bases). CDR1 is SGHTA and CDR2 is FQGNSA in the germline V gene. The CDR3 spans 15 residues. The germline V and J ends were trimmed by 5 bases and 3 bases, with 16 bases remaining between them. CDR3 coding DNA: TGTGCCAGCAGCCCAAGGCGGGGGTCCCACACTGAAGCTTTCTTT. Amino acids: CASSPRRGSHTEAFF.

This clonotype was observed at least ten times. The genes are TRBV6-5 and TRBJ2-7, with D unclear. Trimming cost V 2 bases and J 0 bases, with 5 bases left between them. Germline V CDR1 and CDR2: MNHEY, SVGAGI. This CDR3 region has 13 residues. The CDR3 bases are TGTGCCAGCAGTTACCGAAGCTCCTACGAGCAGTACTTC. This codes for CASSYRSSYEQYF.

The gene calls are TRBV20-1 and TRBJ2-1; 12 positions agree with TRBD2. The CDR3 spans 15 residues. Germline loops: CDR1 DFQATT, CDR2 SNEGSKA (reference sequence). V trimming: 4 bases; J trimming: 7 bases; junction bases outside the gene matches: 8. The CDR3 DNA follows: TGCAGTGCTAACCCGGCTAGCGGGGGGGATAATGAGCAGTTCTTC. Protein product: CSANPASGGDNEQFF.

This clonotype was seen a few times. The rearrangement joins TRBV7-3 to TRBJ2-3, with D perhaps matching TRBD2 (5 bases). The V gene lost 8 bases and the J gene lost 5 bases, with 17 bases spanning the gap. The CDR3 contains 14 residues. The V gene's germline CDR1 is SGHTA and CDR2 FQGTGA. The CDR3 is CASAPGYRGDTQYF. CDR3 DNA: TGTGCCAGCGCCCCGGGATACCGCGGAGATACGCAGTATTTT.

The rearrangement joins TRBV20-1 to TRBJ1-1; 8 nucleotides align to TRBD1. The CDR3 is 14 residues long. CDR1 and CDR2 (germline): DFQATT, SNEGSKA (reference sequence). The trim removed 3 bases at V and 0 bases at J, leaving 3 bases unmatched. CDR3 in DNA: TGCAGTGCTAGTGGACAGGGAATGAACACTGAAGCTTTCTTT. This codes for CSASGQGMNTEAFF.

This sequence joins TRBV4-1 and TRBJ2-7, with D perhaps matching TRBD2 (5 bases). The ends were cut back, 2 bases at V and 6 bases at J, with 11 bases in the middle. This CDR3 is built from 13 residues. Germline CDR1 is MGHRA and CDR2 is YSYEKL. The CDR3 region is CASSQRGGSEQYF. As DNA, the CDR3 is TGCGCCAGCAGCCAAAGAGGTGGGAGCGAGCAGTACTTC.

This clonotype appeared a few times. This chain uses TRBV7-3 with TRBJ1-1, with D unresolved. Trimming cost V 4 bases and J 4 bases, with 10 bases left between them. Germline CDR1 is SGHTA and CDR2 is FQGTGA. The length of the CDR3 is 13 residues. The CDR3, as DNA: TGTGCCAGCAGCTCTTACCTAGGCACTGAAGCTTTCTTT. Translation: CASSSYLGTEAFF.

This clonotype has a handful of counts. The J gene is TRBJ2-1, the V gene TRBV11-2; possibly TRBD2 for D (5 bases). In germline, CDR1 is SGHAT, CDR2 FQNNGV. This CDR3 contains 14 residues. The V and J ends lost 5 bases and 10 bases respectively, with 18 bases between them. The DNA for the CDR3 is TGTGCCAGCAGCCCGGTTGGGGAGACGGGCGAGCAGTTCTTC. It codes for CASSPVGETGEQFF.

V usage is TRBV9 and J usage is TRBJ2-1; D remains unclear. The germline V gene encodes CDR1 SGDLS and CDR2 YYNGEE. With 1 base removed from V and 2 bases from J, the gap between germline ends came to 10 bases. The CDR3 totals 15 residues. CDR3: CASSVRLPPYNEQFF. The CDR3 nucleotides read TGTGCCAGCAGCGTAAGGCTCCCCCCCTACAATGAGCAGTTCTTC.

This chain connects TRBV29-1 to TRBJ2-7; D remains unclear. CDR3 length equals 13 residues. CDR1 SQVTM and CDR2 ANQGSEA come from the germline V gene. The ends were cut back, 4 bases at V and 2 bases at J, with 12 bases in the middle. The CDR3 loop reads CSVAISGTYEQYV. In DNA, the CDR3 is TGCAGCGTTGCGATATCAGGCACCTACGAGCAGTACGTC.

This clonotype was detected a few times. This chain uses TRBV29-1 with TRBJ1-1; D is undetermined. The V end was cut by 4 bases, the J end by 9 bases, with 9 bases between. The CDR3 has 10 amino acids. The germline V gene encodes CDR1 SQVTM and CDR2 ANQGSEA. The CDR3 here is CSVGHSQAFF. DNA of the CDR3: TGCAGCGTTGGACACTCTCAAGCTTTCTTT.

The rearrangement uses TRBV7-9 and TRBJ1-2, with a weak D call TRBD1 (5 bases). CDR3 length equals 13 residues. Germline CDR1 reads SEHNR; CDR2 reads FQNEAQ (reference sequence). V was shortened by 4 bases and J by 5 bases, with 11 bases between the two germline ends. The CDR3 reads CASSSTGLYGYTF. In DNA, the CDR3 is TGTGCCAGCAGCTCCACAGGACTATATGGCTACACCTTC.

This clonotype was detected many times. The V call is TRBV5-5, the J call TRBJ1-4; D is unresolved. Germline V lookup: CDR1 SGHKS, CDR2 YYEKEE (reference sequence). The CDR3 extends over 14 amino acids. V was shortened by 0 bases and J by 6 bases, with 9 bases between the two germline ends. The CDR3 DNA follows: TGTGCCAGCAGCTTGGGATTGGGCCATGAAAAACTGTTTTTT. Its translation: CASSLGLGHEKLFF.

This clonotype was detected only a few times. The chain carries TRBV20-1 and TRBJ2-5; maybe TRBD2 (5 bases). Germline CDR1 is DFQATT and CDR2 is SNEGSKA (reference sequence). The ends were cut back, 0 bases at V and 2 bases at J, with 10 bases in the middle. This CDR3 comprises 14 residues. The CDR3 DNA is TGCAGTGCTAGAGATGGAGCGGCTCAAGAGACCCAGTACTTC. It specifies CSARDGAAQETQYF.

J is TRBJ2-7 and V is TRBV20-1; D not certain. Between the trimmed V and J ends, which lost 1 base and 3 bases, there was a span of 7 bases. Germline loops: CDR1 DFQATT, CDR2 SNEGSKA (reference sequence). This CDR3 is built from 12 residues. In nucleotides, the CDR3 is TGCAGTGCTAGAGTAGGGTTCTACGAGCAGTACGTC. Its translation: CSARVGFYEQYV.

This clonotype was found many times. The rearrangement joins TRBV7-6 to TRBJ1-2; TRBD1 matches 8 bases. Germline CDR1 is SGHVS and CDR2 is FNYEAQ. The CDR3 loop spans 14 amino acids. Trimming at V came to 6 bases and at J to 5 bases, leaving 8 bases not matched to a gene. In DNA, the CDR3 is TGTGCCAGCAGACCAACGACAGGGGAATATGGCTACACCTTC. Translating it yields CASRPTTGEYGYTF. The variable domain in full, with the rest retrieved from reference TRBV7-6 and TRBJ1-2, is GAGVSQSPRYKVTKRGQDVALRCDPISGHVSLYWYRQALGQGPEFLTYFNYEAQQDKSGLPNDRFSAERPEGSISTLTIQRTEQRDSAMYRCASRPTTGEYGYTFGSGTRLTVV.